Listed here are 14 T cell receptor beta chains from one sample, sequenced in a study of regulatory T cells in long-lasting Graves disease (dated by TCRdb to the early 2020s). Receptor libraries were prepared by multiplex PCR. The sequencer was an Illumina HiSeq 4000. TCR beta libraries were built with iRepertoire HTBI primers and Arm-PCR amplification of CDR3 regions. In-frame beta chains were kept once TCRdb had trimmed the public reads at Q25 with fastp and called clones with MiXCR. Identical CDR3 protein sequences are pooled into one entry, listed with their most common genes and DNA. The sample table lists hundreds of thousands of distinct CDR3 sequences, around 15% of them with a count of one. 20% to 30% of the sample is in the top ten clones. The time point label, read with the paper, signifies: newly diagnosed GD, antithyroid drugs for less than 3 months. RNA was extracted from PBMCs in TRIzol for both TCR sequencing and RNA sequencing.

The same sample was also used in a study of T cells in Graves' hyperthyroidism and ophthalmopathy.

This material consisted of peripheral blood mononuclear cells (PBMCs), taken at new diagnosis, from a patient treated with antithyroid drugs. These receptor sequences come from a woman aged 35-65 years with Graves disease. Donor details come from another sample of the same person, matched by shared clones.

This clonotype occurred many times. The chain combines TRBV2 with TRBJ1-4; no firm D call. V was cut by 6 bases and J by 6 bases, with 11 bases left in between. CDR1 is SNHLY, CDR2 FYNNEI, per germline. The CDR3 is 13 amino acids. The CDR3 loop is CASRPGRDEKLFF. CDR3 in DNA: TGTGCCAGCAGACCCGGACGAGATGAAAAACTGTTTTTT.

A remark on this clonotype: The junction does not match germline at one end; this may be a read error. The chain uses TRBV12-3 or TRBV12-4 and TRBJ2-2; D tentatively reads TRBD1 or TRBD2 (5 bases each). The CDR3 contains 16 residues. CDR3 residues: CASSDPIGTKTGELFF. The CDR3 region has the DNA TGTGCCAGCAGTGACCCCATCGGGACGAAGACCGGGGAGCTGTTTTTT.

The gene calls are TRBV6-5 and TRBJ1-2; D is unresolved. Per germline, CDR1 MNHEY and CDR2 SVGAGI. The CDR3 loop spans 17 amino acids. The V and J ends lost 1 base and 4 bases respectively, with 19 bases between them. The CDR3 here is CASSYYDTFTSAYGYTF. As DNA, the CDR3 is TGTGCCAGCAGTTACTACGACACGTTCACCTCCGCCTATGGCTACACCTTC.

The chain uses TRBV2 and TRBJ2-1; 10 bases line up with TRBD2. V gave up 0 bases and J gave up 8 bases; unmatched junction bases: 7. The CDR3 extends over 16 amino acids. Germline CDR1 and CDR2: SNHLY and FYNNEI. Written as DNA, the CDR3 is TGTGCCAGCAGTGAAGCGTTATCTAGCGGGGGCTATGAGCAGTTCTTC. Its translation: CASSEALSSGGYEQFF.

This clonotype was counted between two and nine times. J is TRBJ2-1 and V is TRBV3-1; D possibly corresponds to TRBD2 (6 bases). V lost 1 base to trimming and J lost 10 bases, with 11 bases between them. The CDR3 extends over 13 amino acids. Germline V gene data show CDR1 as LGHDT and CDR2 as YNNKEL (reference sequence). CDR3 sequence (DNA): TGTGCCAGCAGCCAAGGCTGGGCGGGGGAGCAGTTCTTC. Residues: CASSQGWAGEQFF.

This clonotype was seen a handful of times. This may come from a read error, since a much larger clone is one base off. This chain links TRBV12-3 or TRBV12-4 with TRBJ2-1, with unresolved D. CDR3 length: 16 amino acids. DNA for the CDR3: TGTGCCAGCAGTTTACAAGTAGCTCGGCTCGGCAATGGGCAGTTCTTC. It specifies CASSLQVARLGNGQFF.

This clonotype was seen only a few times. The genes are TRBV6-4 and TRBJ2-1; possible D gene TRBD2, 7 bases. Trimming took 5 bases from V and 4 from J, leaving 18 bases between them. The germline V gene has CDR1 MRHNA and CDR2 SNTAGT. The length of the CDR3 is 16 residues. The DNA for the CDR3 is TGTGCCAGCAGTACGGAAGGGGGGGCCCTTTACAATGAGCAGTTCTTC. Protein product: CASSTEGGALYNEQFF.

The chain links TRBV15 to TRBJ1-4, with D tentatively TRBD1 (5 bases). Germline CDR1 and CDR2: LNHNV and YYDKDF (reference sequence). Trimming pared 3 bases from V and 3 bases from J, leaving 14 bases between. There are 16 residues in the CDR3. CDR3 bases: TGTGCCACCAGCAGCCGGACTGGGGGGGCTAATGAAAAACTGTTTTTT. It translates to CATSSRTGGANEKLFF.

This clonotype has ten or more counts. The chain employs TRBV27 and TRBJ2-7, with a weak D call TRBD1 (6 bases). Trimming removed 3 bases from V and 0 bases from J, with 12 bases in between. Germline lookup yields CDR1 MNHEY and CDR2 SMNVEV (reference sequence). The CDR3 sequence is 15 residues long. The CDR3: CASSFGTPISYEQYF. CDR3 nucleotide sequence: TGTGCCAGCAGTTTTGGGACACCCATCTCCTACGAGCAGTACTTC.

This clonotype was recorded many times. The CDR3 protein is CASRERQGATLHF. In nucleotides, the CDR3 is TGTGCCAGCAGAGAGAGACAGGGGGCAACCCTCCACTTT. The J gene is TRBJ1-6, the V gene TRBV2; 10 bases align to TRBD1. The CDR3 runs 13 residues. Germline V lookup: CDR1 SNHLY, CDR2 FYNNEI. Losses at the gene ends were 6 bases for V and 14 bases for J; bases not matched to a gene: 7. Together with reference TRBV2 and TRBJ1-6, the CDR3 gives the full variable domain: EPEVTQTPSHQVTQMGQEVILRCVPISNHLYFYWYRQILGQKVEFLVSFYNNEISEKSEIFDDQFSVERPDGSNFTLKIRSTKLEDSAMYFCASRERQGATLHFGNGTRLTVT.

The chain links TRBV7-9 to TRBJ2-2; D not certain. The CDR3 has 15 residues. V was shortened by 5 bases and J by 4 bases, with 14 bases between the two germline ends. CDR1 and CDR2 from the germline V gene are SEHNR and FQNEAQ (reference sequence). CDR3 protein: CASSPRSPITGELFF. In nucleotides, the CDR3 is TGTGCCAGCAGCCCCCGCTCTCCGATCACCGGGGAGCTGTTTTTT.

In its sample, this clonotype was seen a few times. J is TRBJ1-1 and V is TRBV11-2; TRBD1 might be the D (6 bases). The CDR3 runs 13 residues. Per germline, CDR1 SGHAT and CDR2 FQNNGV. Between the trimmed V and J ends, which lost 1 base and 7 bases, there was a span of 10 bases. CDR3 coding DNA: TGTGCCAGCAGCTTAGGGGGGCTATTTGAAGCTTTCTTT. Encoded protein: CASSLGGLFEAFF.

This clonotype was detected only once. A read error is possible here, since a much larger clone lies one base away. The chain couples TRBV11-3 to TRBJ2-5; the D gene is possibly TRBD1 (5 bases). The germline V gene encodes CDR1 SGHNT and CDR2 YENEEA. The CDR3 runs to 13 residues. The chain's CDR3 is CAGSSRQRETQYF. The CDR3 nucleotides are TGTGCCGGCAGCTCCCGACAGAGAGAGACCCAGTACTTC.

The V gene is TRBV4-1, the J gene TRBJ2-1; unclear D gene. In germline, CDR1 is MGHRA, CDR2 YSYEKL. The germline V and J ends were trimmed by 0 bases and 8 bases, with 8 bases remaining between them. The CDR3 contains 13 residues. CDR3 DNA: TGCGCCAGCAGCCAAGATCTCGGGTATGAGCAGTTCTTC. Protein product: CASSQDLGYEQFF.